This T cell receptor (beta chain) was obtained from a study of shared clonotypes between healthy human individuals (dated by TCRdb to 2019 to 2021). About the study as a whole: Three men and two women, aged 18 to 49 years, made up the cohort. To estimate repertoire size and how much clonotype sharing occurs between individuals, the study deeply sequenced the blood TCR repertoires of five healthy adults. For each donor, three plates each were used for CD4 naive and CD4 memory, two plates were used for CD8 naive, and one plate was used for CD8 memory. Between about 0.9 and 9 billion PBMCs per donor were obtained by leukapheresis. Libraries were prepared and TCR repertoires were sequenced by different laboratories using diverse techniques, in order to increase sequencing depth and limit assay-specific biases.

The CDR3 holds 13 amino acids from the cysteine to the phenylalanine. The only DNA kept is the CDR3, 39 bases in frame from the first base. Trimming at the junction amounts to 5 bases on V and 0 bases on J, and the germline ends lie 8 bases apart. Looking up the germline V gene yields CDR1 SNHLY and CDR2 FYNNEI. As concerns this clone: Its antigen is not yet known. One base away there is no much larger clone; base qualities are not given.

Using the deep immunoSEQ assay, TCR CDR3 regions were amplified from genomic DNA by multiplex PCR. Genomic DNA extracted from each cell subset was distributed evenly over all wells of several immunoSEQ 96-well plates, and each plate served as one replicate. For sorted subsets, approximately 190 ng of genomic DNA, equivalent to around 31,000 T cell genomes, went into each replicate PCR. Purified libraries were quantified with a Qubit 3.0 fluorometer, sized on a Bioanalyzer 2100, and re-quantified with the KAPA Library Quantification kit. Every immunoSEQ 96-well plate was sequenced on a dedicated single-read 150-cycle Illumina NextSeq 550 flow cell. The study's own analysis went as follows. The immunoSEQ output contained only junctional sequences without quality scores, so filtering could not match that applied to full-length reads. Sequences were annotated with PyIR, a Python wrapper for IgBLAST v1.9, using IMGT germline references to assign V/J genes and CDR3. Any read was removed if the V/J assignment was weak (E-value above 1e-6), the CDR3 was missing, or the read contained stop codons, out-of-frame junctions, or ambiguous translated residues. V3J clonotypes were defined as sequences sharing the same inferred V gene, J gene, and CDR3 amino acid sequence. Percentage overlap between repertoires was calculated by dividing the number of shared unique clonotypes by the size of the smaller repertoire. Three approaches were used to assess repertoire richness: RTK rarefaction, the Chao1 estimator, and Recon v2.1 estimates of unobserved clonotypes. OLGA was used to compute generation probabilities for all TCRbeta clonotypes that the gDNA method yielded from a handful of donors. Here the immuneACCESS table is served through TCRdb, limited to in-frame sequences with V and J called. Missing clones are a known gap in these copies; in checked studies unresolved V genes cover under half, and the rest lacks a known reason. V and J calls and clone size are copied from that table; D and trimming were computed from the DNA. The sample contains millions of clones, 85% to 95% of them found a single time. Together, the top ten hold more than 0.1% of the sample.

Healthy HIV-negative adults with no recently reported acute infections or vaccinations were included as donors. Every donor was a Caucasian adult living in Nashville, Tennessee, USA. CD4+ T cells were enriched through magnetic negative selection, after which naive cells were positively selected on CD45RA and the remaining negative fraction served as the memory subset. Blood was obtained by leukapheresis, after which PBMCs were separated by Ficoll-Histopaque density gradient centrifugation and cryopreserved in liquid nitrogen vapor phase. Analytical flow cytometry was used to check the purity and quantity of every magnetically sorted T cell population. Each sorted fraction had its genomic DNA isolated and then quantified by UV absorbance on a Nanodrop 2000c. Broader findings and caveats from the paper: Because the study included a small number of donors, the genetic and exposure-history diversity represented was limited. Incomplete sequencing was indicated by rarefaction of sorted-subset datasets, despite the large sequencing depth. Pairwise subsampling led to the expectation that sequencing depth would affect the degree of clonotype sharing among donors. Sampling was restricted to blood, and TCR repertoires in tissue are likely to differ from TCR repertoires in blood. Compared with non-shared clonotypes, the clonotypes found in all four sorted-subset donors had higher generation probabilities. Across four donors, approximately 4.9% of naive CD4, 3.5% of naive CD8, 2% to 2.5% of memory CD4, and about 0.4% of memory CD8 clonotypes were shared. Estimated clonotype richness was generally larger for naive than for memory subsets.

The receptor comes from a man aged 18 to 29 in good health. Recombination connected TRBV2 to TRBJ2-7; too little of a D gene remains to name it. The sequenced material came from naive CD4+ T cells sorted from blood. Sample cell subset or site, as interpreted from the label and publication: CD45RA+ positively selected. This receptor has the CDR3 CASSSLFSYEQYF. The sequence in DNA is TGTGCCAGCAGTTCACTGTTCTCCTACGAGCAGTACTTC.